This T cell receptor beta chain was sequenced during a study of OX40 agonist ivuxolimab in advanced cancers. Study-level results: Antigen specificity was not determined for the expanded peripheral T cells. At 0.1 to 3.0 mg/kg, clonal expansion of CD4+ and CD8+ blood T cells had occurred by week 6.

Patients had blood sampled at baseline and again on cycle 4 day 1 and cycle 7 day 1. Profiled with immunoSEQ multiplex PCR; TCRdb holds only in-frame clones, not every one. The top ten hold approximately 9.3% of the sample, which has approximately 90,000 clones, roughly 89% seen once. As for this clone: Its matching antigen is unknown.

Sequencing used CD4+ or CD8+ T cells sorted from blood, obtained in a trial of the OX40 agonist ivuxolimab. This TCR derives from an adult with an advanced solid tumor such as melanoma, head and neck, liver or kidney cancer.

The CDR3 loop reads CASSLRGGSTDTQYF. For the CDR3, the DNA is TGTGCCAGCAGCCTAAGGGGAGGTTCCACAGATACGCAGTATTTT. This chain joins TRBV2 and TRBJ2-3, with D perhaps TRBD2 (6 bases). The CDR3 spans 15 residues. Germline V lookup: CDR1 SNHLY, CDR2 FYNNEI. V was pared by 6 bases and J by 2 bases, with 15 bases between.